This T cell receptor beta chain was retrieved from a study of blood T cells in healthy people across ages. The use of a sample-barcoded 5' primer and a J-beta primer mix characterized a second PCR of about 7 to 12 cycles. Each CDR3 protein is one row after TCRdb ran MiXCR on the 5' RACE reads. The data hold about 680,000 distinct CDR3 sequences, with around 49% observed a single time. There are 16 residues in the CDR3. The V end lost 2 bases, the J end lost 7 bases, and 18 bases lay between the germline ends. This TCR derives from a woman aged 60-75 years in good health. The genes are TRBV12-3 or TRBV12-4 and TRBJ2-1; tentatively, D is TRBD2 (6 bases). The sample taken for sequencing was blood. CDR3 nucleotide sequence: TGTGCCAGCAGTTTATTATGGGGCTCACGGGGGAATGAGCAGTTCTTC. Translated: CASSLLWGSRGNEQFF.